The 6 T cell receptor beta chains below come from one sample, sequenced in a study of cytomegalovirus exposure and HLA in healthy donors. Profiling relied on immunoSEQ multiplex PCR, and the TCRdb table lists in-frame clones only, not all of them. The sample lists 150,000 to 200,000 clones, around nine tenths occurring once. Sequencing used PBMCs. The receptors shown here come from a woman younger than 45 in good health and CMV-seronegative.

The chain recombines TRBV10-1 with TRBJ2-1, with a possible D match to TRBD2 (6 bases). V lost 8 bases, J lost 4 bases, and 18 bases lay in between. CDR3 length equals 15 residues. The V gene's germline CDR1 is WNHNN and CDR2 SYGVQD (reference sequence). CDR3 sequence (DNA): TGCGCCAGCGGGAGGACTATACTTGGTTACAATGAGCAGTTCTTC. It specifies CASGRTILGYNEQFF.

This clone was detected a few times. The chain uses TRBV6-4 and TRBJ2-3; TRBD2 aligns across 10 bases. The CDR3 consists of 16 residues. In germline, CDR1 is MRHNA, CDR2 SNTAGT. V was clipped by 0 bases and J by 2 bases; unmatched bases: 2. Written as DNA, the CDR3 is TGTGCCAGCAGTGACTCGAGCGGGGGGGCCACAGATACGCAGTATTTT. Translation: CASSDSSGGATDTQYF.

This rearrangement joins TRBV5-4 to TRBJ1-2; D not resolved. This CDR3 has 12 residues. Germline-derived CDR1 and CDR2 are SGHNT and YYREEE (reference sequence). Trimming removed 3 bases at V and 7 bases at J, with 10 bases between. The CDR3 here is CASSSLTRGYTF. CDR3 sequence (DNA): TGTGCCAGCAGCTCTCTGACTCGTGGCTACACCTTC.

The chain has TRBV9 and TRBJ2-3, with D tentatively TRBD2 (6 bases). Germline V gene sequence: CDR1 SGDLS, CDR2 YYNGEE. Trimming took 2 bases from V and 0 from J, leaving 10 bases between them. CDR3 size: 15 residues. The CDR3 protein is CASSVTSPSTDTQYF. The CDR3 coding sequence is TGTGCCAGCAGCGTCACTAGCCCTAGCACAGATACGCAGTATTTT.

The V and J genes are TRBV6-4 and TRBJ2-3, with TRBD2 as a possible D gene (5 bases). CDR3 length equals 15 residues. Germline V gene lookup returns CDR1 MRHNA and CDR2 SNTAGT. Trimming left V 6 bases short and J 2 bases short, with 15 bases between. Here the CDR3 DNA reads TGTGCCAGCAGCTCGGAGGCGGGTTCCACAGATACGCAGTATTTT. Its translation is CASSSEAGSTDTQYF.

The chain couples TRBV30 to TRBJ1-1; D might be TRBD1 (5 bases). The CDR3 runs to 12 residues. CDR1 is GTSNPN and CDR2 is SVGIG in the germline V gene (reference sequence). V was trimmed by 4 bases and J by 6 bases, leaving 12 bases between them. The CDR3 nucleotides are TGTGCCTGGAACCAGCGGGACGCTGAAGCTTTCTTT. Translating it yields CAWNQRDAEAFF.